The rows below give T cell receptor beta chains drawn from one sample of a study of regulatory T cells in long-lasting Graves disease. TCRdb itself ran the multiplex PCR reads through MiXCR, one entry per CDR3 protein. The table includes hundreds of thousands of distinct CDR3 sequences, under 25% detected once. Specimen: peripheral blood mononuclear cells (PBMCs), collected when the disease was refractory, from a patient treated with antithyroid drugs. The source of these receptors is a female donor with Graves disease. The CDR3 runs from the conserved cysteine through the conserved F or W. The D gene is left open where the match is weak. Size values are once, few and many counts, or a class for expanded clones, and some rows have none.

j_gene: TRBJ2-7; v_gene: TRBV12-3/TRBV12-4; d_gene: TRBD1; abundance: many; CDR3nt: TGTGCCAGCAGTTTACAGGGGGACGGGCAGTACTTC; CDR3aa: CASSLQGDGQYF
j_gene: TRBJ2-2; v_gene: TRBV9; d_gene: -; abundance: few; CDR3nt: TGTGCCAGCAGCGTAGAAGGGGCTCTCTTATACACCGGGGAGCTGTTTTTT; CDR3aa: CASSVEGALLYTGELFF
j_gene: TRBJ1-1; v_gene: TRBV7-9; d_gene: -; abundance: many; CDR3nt: TGTGCCAGCAGCTATCCGGGACACCAGAACACTGAAGCTTTCTTT; CDR3aa: CASSYPGHQNTEAFF
j_gene: TRBJ2-1; v_gene: TRBV19; d_gene: -; abundance: -; CDR3nt: TGTGCCAGTAGTATAGCTGCGGGTCTTCGGAATGAGCAGTTCTTC; CDR3aa: CASSIAAGLRNEQFF
j_gene: TRBJ2-1; v_gene: TRBV28; d_gene: TRBD2; abundance: few; CDR3nt: TGTGCCAGCACCTCGCGGGAGAAAAACTACAATGAGCAGTTCTTC; CDR3aa: CASTSREKNYNEQFF
j_gene: TRBJ2-5; v_gene: TRBV18; d_gene: TRBD1; abundance: few; CDR3nt: TGTGCCAGCTCACCATTCCAGGGGGCGGAAGAGACCCAGTACTTC; CDR3aa: CASSPFQGAEETQYF
j_gene: TRBJ1-2; v_gene: TRBV12-3/TRBV12-4; d_gene: -; abundance: many; CDR3nt: TGTGCCAGCAGTCAACCGGGAGTGAAATATGGCTACACCTTC; CDR3aa: CASSQPGVKYGYTF
j_gene: TRBJ1-2; v_gene: TRBV20-1; d_gene: -; abundance: many; CDR3nt: TGCAGTGCTGCTCGAACGGGCCGGGATGGCTACACCTTC; CDR3aa: CSAARTGRDGYTF
j_gene: TRBJ2-2; v_gene: TRBV7-9; d_gene: -; abundance: many; CDR3nt: TGTGCCAGCAAAGGACCAACCACCGGGGAGCTGTTTTTT; CDR3aa: CASKGPTTGELFF
j_gene: TRBJ2-7; v_gene: TRBV20-1; d_gene: -; abundance: many; CDR3nt: TGCAGTGCTAGAGACCTACAGGGTGTCTACGAGCAGTACTTC; CDR3aa: CSARDLQGVYEQYF
j_gene: TRBJ2-5; v_gene: TRBV6-1; d_gene: TRBD2; abundance: few; CDR3nt: TGTGCCGGCCGTGGGACTACTGAAGTAGAGACCCAGTACTTC; CDR3aa: CAGRGTTEVETQYF
j_gene: TRBJ2-1; v_gene: TRBV11-2; d_gene: TRBD2; abundance: -; CDR3nt: TGTGCCAGCAGCTTAGAAGGATCTGGGAGGGATGAGCAGTTCTTC; CDR3aa: CASSLEGSGRDEQFF
j_gene: TRBJ2-2; v_gene: TRBV4-2; d_gene: -; abundance: -; CDR3nt: TGTGCCAGCAGCCAAGATGGGTATTCGACCGGGGAGCTGTTTTTT; CDR3aa: CASSQDGYSTGELFF
j_gene: TRBJ2-7; v_gene: TRBV15; d_gene: -; abundance: -; CDR3nt: TGTGCCACCAGCAGAGAAGCTAGCAGGAGTTACGAGCAGTACTTC; CDR3aa: CATSREASRSYEQYF
j_gene: TRBJ2-7; v_gene: TRBV30; d_gene: -; abundance: many; CDR3nt: TGTGCCTGGAGTGTACCCGGGAGCTCCTACGAGCAGTACTTC; CDR3aa: CAWSVPGSSYEQYF
j_gene: TRBJ2-7; v_gene: TRBV20-1; d_gene: TRBD1; abundance: many; CDR3nt: TGCAGTGCTGCTTGGGACAGGGGTCTACACGAGCAGTACTTC; CDR3aa: CSAAWDRGLHEQYF
j_gene: TRBJ2-2; v_gene: TRBV2; d_gene: TRBD2; abundance: many; CDR3nt: TGTGCCAGCCGCGGACTAGCGGGCCGCACCGGGGAGCTGTTTTTT; CDR3aa: CASRGLAGRTGELFF
j_gene: TRBJ2-7; v_gene: TRBV2; d_gene: TRBD2; abundance: many; CDR3nt: TGTGCCAGCAGTGAGTTCGGCGGGAGCTACGAGCAGTACTTC; CDR3aa: CASSEFGGSYEQYF
j_gene: TRBJ2-5; v_gene: TRBV5-1; d_gene: -; abundance: -; CDR3nt: TGCGCCAGCAGGGCCGAGGTTGGGCAGGAGACCCAGTACTTC; CDR3aa: CASRAEVGQETQYF
j_gene: TRBJ2-1; v_gene: TRBV6-1; d_gene: -; abundance: -; CDR3nt: TGTGCCAGCATGACCCAAAGGGTCAATGAGCAGTTCTTC; CDR3aa: CASMTQRVNEQFF